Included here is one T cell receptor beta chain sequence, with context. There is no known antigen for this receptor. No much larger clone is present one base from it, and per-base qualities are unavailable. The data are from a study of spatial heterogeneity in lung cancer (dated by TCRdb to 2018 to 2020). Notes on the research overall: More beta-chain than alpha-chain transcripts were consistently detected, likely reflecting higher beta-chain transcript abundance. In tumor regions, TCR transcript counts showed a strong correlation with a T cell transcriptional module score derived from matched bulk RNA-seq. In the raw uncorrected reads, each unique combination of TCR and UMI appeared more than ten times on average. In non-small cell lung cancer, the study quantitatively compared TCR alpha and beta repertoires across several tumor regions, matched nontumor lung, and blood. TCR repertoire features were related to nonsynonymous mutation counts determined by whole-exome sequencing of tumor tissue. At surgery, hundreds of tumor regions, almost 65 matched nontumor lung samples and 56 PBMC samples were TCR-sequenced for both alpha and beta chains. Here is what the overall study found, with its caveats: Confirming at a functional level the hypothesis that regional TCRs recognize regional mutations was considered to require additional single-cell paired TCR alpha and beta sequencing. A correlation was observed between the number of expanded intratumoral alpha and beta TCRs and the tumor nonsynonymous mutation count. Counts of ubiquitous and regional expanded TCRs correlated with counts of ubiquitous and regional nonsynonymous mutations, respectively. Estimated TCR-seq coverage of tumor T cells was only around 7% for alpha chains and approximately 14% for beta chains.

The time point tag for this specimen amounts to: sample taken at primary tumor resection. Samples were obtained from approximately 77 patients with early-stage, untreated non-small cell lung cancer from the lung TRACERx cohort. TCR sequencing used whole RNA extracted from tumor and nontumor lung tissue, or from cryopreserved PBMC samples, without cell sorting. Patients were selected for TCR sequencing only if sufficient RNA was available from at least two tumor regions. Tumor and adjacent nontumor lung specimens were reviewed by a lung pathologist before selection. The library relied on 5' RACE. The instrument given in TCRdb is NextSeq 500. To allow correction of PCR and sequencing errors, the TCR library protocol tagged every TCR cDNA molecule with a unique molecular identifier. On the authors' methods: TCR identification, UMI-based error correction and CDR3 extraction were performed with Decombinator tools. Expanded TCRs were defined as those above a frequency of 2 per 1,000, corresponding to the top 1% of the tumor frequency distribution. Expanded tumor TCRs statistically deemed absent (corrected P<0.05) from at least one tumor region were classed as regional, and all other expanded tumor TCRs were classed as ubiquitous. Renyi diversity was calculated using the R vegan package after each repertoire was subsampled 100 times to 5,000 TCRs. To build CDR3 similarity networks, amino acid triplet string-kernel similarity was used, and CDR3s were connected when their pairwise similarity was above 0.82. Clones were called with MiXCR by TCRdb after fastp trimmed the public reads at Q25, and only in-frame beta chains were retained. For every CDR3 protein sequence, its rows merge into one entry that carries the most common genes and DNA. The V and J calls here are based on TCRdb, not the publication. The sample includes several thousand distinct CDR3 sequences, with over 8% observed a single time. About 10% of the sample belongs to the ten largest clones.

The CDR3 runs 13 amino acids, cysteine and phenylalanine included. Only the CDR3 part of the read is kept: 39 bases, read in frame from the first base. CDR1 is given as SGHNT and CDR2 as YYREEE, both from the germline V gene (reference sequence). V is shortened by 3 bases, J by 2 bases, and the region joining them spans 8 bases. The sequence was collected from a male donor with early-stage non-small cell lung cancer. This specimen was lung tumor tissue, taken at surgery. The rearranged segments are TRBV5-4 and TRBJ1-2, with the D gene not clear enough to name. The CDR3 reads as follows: CASSSGPNYGYTF. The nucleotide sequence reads TGTGCCAGCAGCTCTGGTCCCAACTATGGCTACACCTTC.